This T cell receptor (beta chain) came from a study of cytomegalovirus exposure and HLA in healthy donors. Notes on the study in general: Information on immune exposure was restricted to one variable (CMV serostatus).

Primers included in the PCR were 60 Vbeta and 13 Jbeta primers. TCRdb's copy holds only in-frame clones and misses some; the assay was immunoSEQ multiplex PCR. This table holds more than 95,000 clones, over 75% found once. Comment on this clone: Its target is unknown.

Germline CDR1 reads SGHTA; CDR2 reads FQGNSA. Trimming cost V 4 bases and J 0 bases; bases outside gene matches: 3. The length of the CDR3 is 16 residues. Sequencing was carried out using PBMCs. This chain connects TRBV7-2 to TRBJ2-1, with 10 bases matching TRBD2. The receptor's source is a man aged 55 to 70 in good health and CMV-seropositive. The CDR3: CASSSPSGSSYNEQFF. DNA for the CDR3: TGTGCCAGCAGCTCACCTAGCGGGAGCTCCTACAATGAGCAGTTCTTC.